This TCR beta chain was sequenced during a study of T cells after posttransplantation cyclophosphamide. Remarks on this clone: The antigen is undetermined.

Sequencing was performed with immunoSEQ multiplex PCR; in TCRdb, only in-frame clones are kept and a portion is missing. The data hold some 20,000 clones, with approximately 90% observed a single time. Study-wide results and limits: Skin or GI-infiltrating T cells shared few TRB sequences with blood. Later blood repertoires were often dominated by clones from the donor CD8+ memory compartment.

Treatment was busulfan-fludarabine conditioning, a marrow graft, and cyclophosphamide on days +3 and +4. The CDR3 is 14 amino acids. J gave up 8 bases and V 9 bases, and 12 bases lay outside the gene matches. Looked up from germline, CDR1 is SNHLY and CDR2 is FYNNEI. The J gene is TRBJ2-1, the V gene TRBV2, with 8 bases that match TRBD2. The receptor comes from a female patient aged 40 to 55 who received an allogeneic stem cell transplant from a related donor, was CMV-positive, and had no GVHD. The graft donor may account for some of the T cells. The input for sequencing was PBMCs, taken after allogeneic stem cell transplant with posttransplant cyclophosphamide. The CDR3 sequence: CASGKREMVYEQFF. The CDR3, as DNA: TGTGCCAGTGGAAAGCGGGAGATGGTCTATGAGCAGTTCTTC. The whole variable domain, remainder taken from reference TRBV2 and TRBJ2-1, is EPEVTQTPSHQVTQMGQEVILRCVPISNHLYFYWYRQILGQKVEFLVSFYNNEISEKSEIFDDQFSVERPDGSNFTLKIRSTKLEDSAMYFCASGKREMVYEQFFGPGTRLTVL.